These 13 T cell receptor beta chains came from one sample sequenced in a study of T cell responses to AZD1222 COVID-19 vaccine. Generated by immunoSEQ multiplex PCR, the TCRdb table keeps only in-frame clones and is missing some. Of more than 95,000 clones in the sample, about 91% are singletons; the top ten hold under 20%. The sequenced sample was peripheral blood, obtained on day 0 of AZD1222 vaccination. Every receptor here comes from an adult in good health.

The CDR3 protein is CATLTVYSTDTQYF. DNA of the CDR3: TGTGCCACCCTGACAGTCTATAGCACAGATACGCAGTATTTT. The V gene is TRBV24-1, the J gene TRBJ2-3; D is perhaps TRBD1 (5 bases). The germline V gene has CDR1 KGHDR and CDR2 SFDVKD. Trimming removed 9 bases from V and 0 bases from J, with 12 bases in between. CDR3 size: 14 residues.

The chain is built from TRBV24-1 and TRBJ2-5; D is unresolved. CDR3 length: 12 residues. Germline CDR1 KGHDR, CDR2 SFDVKD. Trimming removed 1 base at V and 6 bases at J, with 5 bases between. The chain's CDR3 is CATSDFVKTQYF. The CDR3 coding sequence is TGTGCCACCAGTGATTTCGTGAAGACCCAGTACTTC.

V is TRBV19 and J is TRBJ1-2, with D maybe TRBD1 (6 bases). V dropped 7 bases and J dropped 5 bases, with 26 bases sitting between them. This CDR3 region has 17 residues. Germline CDR1 reads LNHDA; CDR2 reads SQIVND (reference sequence). This chain's CDR3 is CASIPDRDIRPSYGYTF. The CDR3 DNA is TGTGCCAGTATCCCGGACCGGGACATTCGACCTTCGTATGGCTACACCTTC.

This clone was picked up a small number of times. This chain uses TRBV3-1 (or the pseudogene TRBV3-2) with TRBJ2-7; 9 bases are shared with TRBD2. Unmatched junction bases numbered 6, after V lost 0 bases and J lost 6 bases. CDR1 and CDR2 from the germline V gene are LGHDT and YNNKEL (reference sequence). CDR3 size: 15 residues. Here the CDR3 DNA reads TGTGCCAGCAGCCAAGATCTAAGCGGGGGGCGCGAGCAGTACTTC. Translation: CASSQDLSGGREQYF.

V and J are TRBV11-2 and TRBJ2-3; TRBD2 agrees at 14 bases. Germline V gene data show CDR1 as SGHAT and CDR2 as FQNNGV. The CDR3 is made up of 18 amino acids. Trimming took 4 bases from V and 5 from J; bases not matched to a gene: 11. The CDR3 spells CASSSGTSGGLARDTQYF. In DNA form, the CDR3 reads TGTGCCAGCAGCTCCGGGACTAGCGGGGGACTTGCAAGAGATACGCAGTATTTT. Complete variable domain (other parts from reference TRBV11-2 and TRBJ2-3): EAGVAQSPRYKIIEKRQSVAFWCNPISGHATLYWYQQILGQGPKLLIQFQNNGVVDDSQLPKDRFSAERLKGVDSTLKIQPAKLEDSAVYLCASSSGTSGGLARDTQYFGPGTRLTVL.

The gene calls are TRBV4-1 and TRBJ1-4; the D gene is possibly TRBD1 (6 bases). V was pared by 3 bases and J by 3 bases, with 14 bases between. This CDR3 has 16 residues. CDR1 and CDR2 from the germline V gene are MGHRA and YSYEKL. CDR3 in DNA: TGCGCCAGCAGCCAGGTACAGGGCAAAGCTAATGAAAAACTGTTTTTT. It yields the protein CASSQVQGKANEKLFF.

The chain joins TRBV2 to TRBJ2-3; 8 positions match TRBD2. In germline, CDR1 is SNHLY, CDR2 FYNNEI. The V segment lost 6 bases and the J segment 0 bases; nucleotides outside the gene matches: 20. The CDR3 contains 20 residues. CDR3 DNA: TGTGCCAGCAGCGCCCCGCCGGGACTAGTGGGGGACCTCAGCACAGATACGCAGTATTTT. Amino acid sequence: CASSAPPGLVGDLSTDTQYF.

V gene TRBV5-6 combines with J gene TRBJ2-2; D may be TRBD1 or TRBD2 (5 bases each). V lost 3 bases, J lost 0 bases, and 15 bases lay in between. Germline lookup yields CDR1 SGHDT and CDR2 YYEEEE. The CDR3 runs 17 residues. CDR3 protein: CASSWGIVGANTGELFF. The CDR3 coding sequence is TGTGCCAGCAGCTGGGGGATTGTGGGGGCGAACACCGGGGAGCTGTTTTTT.

This clone was recorded a few times. This chain joins TRBV7-2 and TRBJ1-2; D unclear. The CDR3 runs to 14 residues. From germline, CDR1 is SGHTA and CDR2 FQGNSA. V dropped 0 bases and J dropped 2 bases, with 7 bases sitting between them. The CDR3 nucleotides are TGTGCCAGCAGCTTAGCGGTGGAAAACTATGGCTACACCTTC. Its translation: CASSLAVENYGYTF.

As to this clone: No conserved phenylalanine or tryptophan ends this CDR3, so it is likely a read error. This chain connects TRBV28 to TRBJ1-6; D ambiguous. Germline CDR1 MDHEN, CDR2 SYDVKM. The CDR3 covers 16 residues. The V gene lost 3 bases and the J gene lost 0 bases, with 9 bases spanning the gap. CDR3 amino acids: CASSLSIPSYNSPLHL. In nucleotides, the CDR3 is TGTGCCAGCAGTTTGTCTATTCCCTCCTATAATTCACCCCTCCACCTT.

The chain is built from TRBV6-1 and TRBJ1-2; weak D call: TRBD1 (6 bases). Germline CDR1 MNHNS, CDR2 SASEGT. V was pared by 3 bases and J by 2 bases, with 10 bases between. This CDR3 spans 14 amino acids. CDR3 loop: CASSEGAGNYGYTF. Written as DNA, the CDR3 is TGTGCCAGCAGTGAGGGGGCTGGGAACTATGGCTACACCTTC.

The rearrangement joins TRBV7-9 to TRBJ1-2; 8 positions match TRBD1. The germline V gene encodes CDR1 SEHNR and CDR2 FQNEAQ (reference sequence). Germline trimming cut 4 bases from V and 2 bases from J; bases unmatched to any gene: 3. CDR3 length equals 14 residues. The CDR3 coding sequence is TGTGCCAGCAGCTCCGGGACAGGAAACTATGGCTACACCTTC. This gives the protein CASSSGTGNYGYTF.

This clone was detected once. The CDR3: CAIKGTQTGELFF. Written as DNA, the CDR3 is TGTGCCATCAAGGGGACACAAACCGGGGAGCTGTTTTTT. The chain couples TRBV10-3 to TRBJ2-2, with D maybe TRBD1 (6 bases). Between the trimmed V and J ends, which lost 7 bases and 5 bases, there was a span of 11 bases. This CDR3 comprises 13 residues. The germline V gene has CDR1 ENHRY and CDR2 SYGVKD.